This paragraph reports one T cell receptor (beta chain). J lost 1 base, V lost 6 bases, and 6 bases had no gene match. The CDR3 is 15 amino acids. CDR1 and CDR2 from the germline V gene are ENHRY and SYGVKD. Seattle cases were enrolled at active infection and followed longitudinally. In the original workflow: Counts of nucleated cells, estimated from reference gene primer amplification, were obtained. Libraries were prepared by immunoSEQ multiplex PCR; TCRdb keeps only in-frame clonotypes and omits some of them. From that table come the V and J calls and clone size; the DNA was used to work out D and trimming. This table holds about 370,000 clones, around 92% found once. This sample was taken from a study of blood T cell repertoires in COVID-19. Background on the study: The United States, Italy and Spain provided the acute and convalescent COVID-19 samples. T cells, B-cell-depleted T cells, or PBMCs supplied cDNA or gDNA.

The clonotype originates from a woman under 40 with COVID-19, enrolled during active disease. The sequenced sample was peripheral blood. The V call is TRBV10-3, the J call TRBJ2-5; 9 positions match TRBD2. CDR3 in amino acids: CAIRPGLALQETQYF. CDR3 sequence (DNA): TGTGCCATCAGGCCGGGACTAGCCCTCCAAGAGACCCAGTACTTC.